This TCR beta chain was obtained from a study of T cell responses to AZD1222 COVID-19 vaccine (dated by TCRdb to about 2021). Regarding the complete study: AZD1222 recipients whose second dose came at about 4 weeks and those whose second dose came at about 12 weeks were combined into one group, since spike-specific TCR depth and breadth did not differ between the two schedules. TCR sequencing covered fewer than 250 trial participants: nearly 210 given two doses of AZD1222 and 26 given two doses of MenACWY control vaccine. Enrollment into the trials was organized by age into subgroups of 18-55, 56-69 and 70-plus years, and those subgroups contained about 150, 27 and 61 TCR-sequenced participants, respectively.

A remark on this clone: It has no known antigen specificity. No per-base quality is available; no much larger clone lies one base away.

This sample's time point label indicates: baseline before first vaccination. Vaccinee samples came from UK trials COV001 and COV002, including a single-blind randomized controlled phase 2/3 trial of AZD1222 (ChAdOx1 nCoV-19) in healthy adults. For TCRbeta chain sequencing, PBMC samples from trial participants were taken at day 0 and at day 28 after the second dose. The CDR3 regions of human TCRbeta chains were analyzed by immunosequencing. For the original study's pipeline: Repertoire TCRs were matched against a reference library of SARS-CoV-2-specific TCRs generated with the MIRA antigen-specificity platform. Breadth was defined as the fraction of unique TCRs that were SARS-CoV-2-associated. Depth was defined as the fraction of total T cells that were SARS-CoV-2-associated. Using the MIRA data, every spike-specific TCR was mapped to the spike region that the TCR reacted to and assigned to either a CD4 or a CD8 class. Log10-transformed breadth and depth values were compared by one-way ANOVA with Sidak's multiple comparisons tests. The source is immuneACCESS, and TCRdb retained only in-frame sequences with V and J called. Part of the clones is not carried over; for the studies checked, unresolved V genes explain less than half of this, and the remainder is unexplained. V and J calls and clone size are those listed in that table; D and trimming were worked out from the DNA. For this sample there are fewer than 300,000 clones; approximately 93% appear just once. Around 0.5% of the sample is in the top ten clones.

Its CDR3 holds 14 amino acids, cysteine through phenylalanine. Only CDR3 DNA remains: 42 bases, in frame from the first base. CDR1 and CDR2 (SNHLY, FYNNEI) derive from the germline V gene. V is pared back by 8 bases and J by 0 bases, with 14 bases lying between the germline termini. Results the study describes overall, beyond this receptor: Conclusions about previously exposed vaccinees were limited because only six AZD1222 recipients were SARS-CoV-2 seropositive at baseline. Nearly half of unique spike-specific TCRs reportedly recognized epitopes outside regions mutated in the B.1.351 and B.1.1.7 variants. Participants were mostly white British, with more females than males. The authors suggested clonal diversity may have been underestimated. Vaccine-associated CD4 TCRs spanned the whole spike protein, with dominant responses in regions 160-218 and 743-854. Spike-specific TCR breadth and depth rose significantly after two AZD1222 doses compared with day 0 and with MenACWY recipients. No day 14 peak-response samples were available, so repertoires were characterized only after the peak T cell response. In the small 56-69-year group, the increase in depth fell short of significance, most likely because of low power.

Recombination linked TRBV2 to TRBJ2-7; the D gene is perhaps TRBD2, from 7 matching bases. The receptor was isolated from an adult in good health. The sample here was peripheral blood, taken on day 0 of AZD1222 vaccination. The nucleotides are TGTGCCAGCCTATGGGGAGGGGGCTCCTACGAGCAGTACTTC. This translates into CASLWGGGSYEQYF.